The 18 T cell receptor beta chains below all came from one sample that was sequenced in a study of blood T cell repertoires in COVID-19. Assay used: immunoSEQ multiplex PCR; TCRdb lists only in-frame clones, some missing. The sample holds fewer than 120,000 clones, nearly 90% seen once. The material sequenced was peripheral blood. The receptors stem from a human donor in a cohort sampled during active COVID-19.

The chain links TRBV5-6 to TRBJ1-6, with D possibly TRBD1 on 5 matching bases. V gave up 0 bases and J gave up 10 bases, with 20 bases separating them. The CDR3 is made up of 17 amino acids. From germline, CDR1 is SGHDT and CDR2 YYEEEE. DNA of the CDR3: TGTGCCAGCAGCTTGGGCAGGGCCTCAAGCAAGGGATCACCCCTCCACTTT. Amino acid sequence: CASSLGRASSKGSPLHF.

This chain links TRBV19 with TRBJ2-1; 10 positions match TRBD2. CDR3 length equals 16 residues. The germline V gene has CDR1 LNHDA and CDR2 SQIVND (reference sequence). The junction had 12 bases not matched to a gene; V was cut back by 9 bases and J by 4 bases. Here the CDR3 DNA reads TGTGCCAGCAACCCGACCACTAGCGGGATGTACAATGAGCAGTTCTTC. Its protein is CASNPTTSGMYNEQFF.

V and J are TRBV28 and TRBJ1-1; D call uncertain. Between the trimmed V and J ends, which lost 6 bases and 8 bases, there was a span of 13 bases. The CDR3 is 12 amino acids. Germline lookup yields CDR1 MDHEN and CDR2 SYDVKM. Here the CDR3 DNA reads TGTGCCAGCAGCCTGGAGCCCCCGGAAGCTTTCTTT. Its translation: CASSLEPPEAFF.

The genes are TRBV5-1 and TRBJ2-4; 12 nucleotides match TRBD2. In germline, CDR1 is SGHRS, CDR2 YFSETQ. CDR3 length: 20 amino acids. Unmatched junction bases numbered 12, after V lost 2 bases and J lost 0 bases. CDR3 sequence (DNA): TGCGCCAGCAGCTTAAGACTAGCGGGAGAGGGTAATAAAGCCAAAAACATTCAGTACTTC. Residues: CASSLRLAGEGNKAKNIQYF.

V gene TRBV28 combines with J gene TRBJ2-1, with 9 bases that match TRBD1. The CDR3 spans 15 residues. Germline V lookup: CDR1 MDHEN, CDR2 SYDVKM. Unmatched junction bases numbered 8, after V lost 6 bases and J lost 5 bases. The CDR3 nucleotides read TGTGCCAGCAGGCTCGGGACAGGGAAGAACAATGAGCAGTTCTTC. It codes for CASRLGTGKNNEQFF.

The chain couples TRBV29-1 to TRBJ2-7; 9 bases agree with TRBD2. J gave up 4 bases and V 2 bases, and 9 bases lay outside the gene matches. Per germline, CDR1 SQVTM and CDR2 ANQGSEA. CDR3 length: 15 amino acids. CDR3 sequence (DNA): TGCAGCGTTGAACTAGCGGGGTTTGCGGAATACGAGCAGTACTTC. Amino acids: CSVELAGFAEYEQYF.

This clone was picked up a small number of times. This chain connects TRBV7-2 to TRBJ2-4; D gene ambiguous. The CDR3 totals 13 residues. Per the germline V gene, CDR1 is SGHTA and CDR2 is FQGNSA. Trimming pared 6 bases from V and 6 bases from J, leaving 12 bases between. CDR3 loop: CASSLRRGNIQYF. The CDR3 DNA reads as TGTGCCAGCAGTCTACGTCGAGGAAACATTCAGTACTTC.

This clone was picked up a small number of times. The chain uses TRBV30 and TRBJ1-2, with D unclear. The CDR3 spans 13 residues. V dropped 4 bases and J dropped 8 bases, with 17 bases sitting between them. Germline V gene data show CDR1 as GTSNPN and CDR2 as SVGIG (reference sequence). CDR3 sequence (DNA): TGTGCCTGGACCGGGAAGTCCTCCGCGGGCTACACCTTC. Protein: CAWTGKSSAGYTF.

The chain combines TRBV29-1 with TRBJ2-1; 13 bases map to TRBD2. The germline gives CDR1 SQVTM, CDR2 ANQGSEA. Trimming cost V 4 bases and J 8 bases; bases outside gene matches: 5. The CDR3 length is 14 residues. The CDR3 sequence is CSVVTSGRTDEQFF. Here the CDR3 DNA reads TGCAGCGTTGTGACTAGCGGGAGGACGGATGAGCAGTTCTTC.

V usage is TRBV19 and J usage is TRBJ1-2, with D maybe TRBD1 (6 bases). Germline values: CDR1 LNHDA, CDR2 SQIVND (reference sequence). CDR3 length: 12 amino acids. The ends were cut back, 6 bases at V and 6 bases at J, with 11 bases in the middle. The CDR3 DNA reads TGTGCCAGTAGGAATCAGGGGAATGGCTACACCTTC. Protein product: CASRNQGNGYTF.

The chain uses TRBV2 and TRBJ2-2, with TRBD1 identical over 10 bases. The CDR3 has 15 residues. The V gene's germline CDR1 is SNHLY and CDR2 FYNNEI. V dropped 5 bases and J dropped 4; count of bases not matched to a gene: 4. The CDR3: CASSTGQGITGELFF. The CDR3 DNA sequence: TGTGCCAGCAGTACGGGACAGGGGATCACCGGGGAGCTGTTTTTT.

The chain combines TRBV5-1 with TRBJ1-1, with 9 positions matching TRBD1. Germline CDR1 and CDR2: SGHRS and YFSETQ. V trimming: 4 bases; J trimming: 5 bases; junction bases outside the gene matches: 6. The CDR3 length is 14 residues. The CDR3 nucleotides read TGCGCCAGCAGCGAGAGACAGGGGGGTACTGAAGCTTTCTTT. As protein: CASSERQGGTEAFF. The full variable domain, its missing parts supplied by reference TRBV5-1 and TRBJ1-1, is KAGVTQTPRYLIKTRGQQVTLSCSPISGHRSVSWYQQTPGQGLQFLFEYFSETQRNKGNFPGRFSGRQFSNSRSEMNVSTLELGDSALYLCASSERQGGTEAFFGQGTRLTVV.

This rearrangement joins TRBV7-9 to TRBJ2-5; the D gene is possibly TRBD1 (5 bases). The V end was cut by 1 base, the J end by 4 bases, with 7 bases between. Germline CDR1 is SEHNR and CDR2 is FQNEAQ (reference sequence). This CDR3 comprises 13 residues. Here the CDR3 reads CASSLVGVETQYF. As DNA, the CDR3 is TGTGCCAGCAGCTTAGTAGGGGTAGAGACCCAGTACTTC.

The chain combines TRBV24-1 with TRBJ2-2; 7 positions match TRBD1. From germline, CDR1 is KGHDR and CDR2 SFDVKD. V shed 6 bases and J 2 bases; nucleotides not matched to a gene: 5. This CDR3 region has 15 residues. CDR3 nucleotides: TGTGCCACCAGTCCTACAGGGGTCAACACCGGGGAGCTGTTTTTT. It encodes CATSPTGVNTGELFF.

This CDR3 reads CASSNPTGLGTYEQYF. DNA of the CDR3: TGTGCCAGCAGCAACCCGACAGGGTTGGGGACCTACGAGCAGTACTTC. V is TRBV5-6 and J is TRBJ2-7; 7 positions match TRBD1. The germline CDR1 and CDR2 sequences are SGHDT and YYEEEE. The CDR3 covers 16 residues. Unmatched junction bases numbered 12, after V lost 4 bases and J lost 2 bases.

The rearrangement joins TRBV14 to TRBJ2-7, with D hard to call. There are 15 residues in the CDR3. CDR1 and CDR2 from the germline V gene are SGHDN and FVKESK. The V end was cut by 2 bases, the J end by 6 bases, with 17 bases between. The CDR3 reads CASSQSSGFSLEQYF. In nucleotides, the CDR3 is TGTGCCAGCAGCCAATCGTCAGGTTTTTCACTCGAGCAGTACTTC.

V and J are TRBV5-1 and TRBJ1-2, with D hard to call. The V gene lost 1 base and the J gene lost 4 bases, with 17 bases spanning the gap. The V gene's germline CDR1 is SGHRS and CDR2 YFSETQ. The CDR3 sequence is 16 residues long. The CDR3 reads CASSLSPDQRGYGYTF. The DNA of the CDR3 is TGCGCCAGCAGCTTGTCCCCAGACCAGCGGGGCTATGGCTACACCTTC. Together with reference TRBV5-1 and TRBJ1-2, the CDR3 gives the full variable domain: KAGVTQTPRYLIKTRGQQVTLSCSPISGHRSVSWYQQTPGQGLQFLFEYFSETQRNKGNFPGRFSGRQFSNSRSEMNVSTLELGDSALYLCASSLSPDQRGYGYTFGSGTRLTVV.

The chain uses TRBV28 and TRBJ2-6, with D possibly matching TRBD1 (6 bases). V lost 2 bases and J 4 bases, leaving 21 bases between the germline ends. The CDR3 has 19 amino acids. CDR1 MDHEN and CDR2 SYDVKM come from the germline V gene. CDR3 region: CASSLGRQGRRIGANVLTF. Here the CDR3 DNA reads TGTGCCAGCAGTTTAGGAAGGCAGGGGAGACGGATCGGGGCCAACGTCCTGACTTTC.